This T cell receptor (beta chain) was sequenced for a study of blood T cell repertoires in COVID-19. Unmatched junction bases numbered 6, after V lost 4 bases and J lost 4 bases. Germline V gene data show CDR1 as KGHSH and CDR2 as LQKENI. There are 15 residues in the CDR3. The repertoire was sequenced with immunoSEQ multiplex PCR; TCRdb's copy has only in-frame clones and lacks some. The sample yields roughly 390,000 clones, more than 75% seen once. The receptor comes from a woman aged 25-40 years with COVID-19, enrolled during active disease. The sequenced sample was peripheral blood. V and J are TRBV18 and TRBJ2-2, with 7 bases matching TRBD1. The CDR3 here is CASSQTTGSTGELFF. The CDR3 DNA follows: TGTGCCAGCTCACAAACGACAGGGAGCACCGGGGAGCTGTTTTTT. Full variable domain (missing parts from reference TRBV18 and TRBJ2-2): NAGVMQNPRHLVRRRGQEARLRCSPMKGHSHVYWYRQLPEEGLKFMVYLQKENIIDESGMPKERFSAEFPKEGPSILRIQQVVRGDSAAYFCASSQTTGSTGELFFGEGSRLTVL.